This T cell receptor beta chain was captured in a study of T cell repertoires in cytomegalovirus infection. Across the whole study: It was the public TCR beta signatures that indicated both CMV infection and matching HLA type.

Details on this clonotype: Its antigen is currently unknown.

Via MiXCR, TCRdb re-called the reads, giving one row per CDR3 protein. The data contain hundreds of thousands of distinct CDR3 sequences, approximately 34% of them singletons. CDR3 length: 14 amino acids. Germline CDR1 is SGHTA and CDR2 is FQGNSA. V was cut by 5 bases and J by 1 base, with 11 bases left in between. Notes on the study in general: HLA-C-restricted, CMV-specific TCR beta clonotypes were dominant ex vivo. Individuals carrying CMV plus the relevant HLA were identified by cumulative frequency of public TCR beta families.

The genes are TRBV7-2 and TRBJ1-1, with D unclear. Sequencing was done on a sample of PBMCs. The TCR originated in a human donor in good health (CMV status not recorded). Some clones in this sample may be carry-over from other donors' samples. The CDR3 region has the DNA TGTGCCAGCAGCCCGAGCCTCTCGAACACTGAAGCTTTCTTT. It codes for CASSPSLSNTEAFF. The full variable domain, in which reference TRBV7-2 and TRBJ1-1 provide the parts outside the CDR3, is GAGVSQSPSNKVTEKGKDVELRCDPISGHTALYWYRQSLGQGLEFLIYFQGNSAPDKSGLPSDRFSAERTGGSVSTLTIQRTQQEDSAVYLCASSPSLSNTEAFFGQGTRLTVV.